This is a list of T cell receptor beta chains from one sample in a study of T cells in localized non-small cell lung cancer. Only in-frame clones appear in the TCRdb table, and some are missing; sequencing was by immunoSEQ multiplex PCR. Here the sample spans about 18,000 clones, roughly 87% being singletons. The specimen comprised peripheral blood, sampled before any cancer treatment. These receptors all stem from a male donor at least 60 years old with stage I lung adenocarcinoma. CDR3s include the opening cysteine and the closing phenylalanine or tryptophan. D genes are given only for firm matches. Clone size appears in some rows only: once, few, many, or a class for an expanded clone.

J: TRBJ2-7; V: TRBV12-5; D: -; size: -; CDR3: CPPSSYEQYF; DNA: TGTCCCCCGTCATCCTACGAGCAGTACTTC
J: TRBJ1-5; V: TRBV27; D: -; size: -; CDR3: CASSFSGSWNLNQPQHF; DNA: TGTGCCAGCAGCTTCTCGGGTTCTTGGAACCTCAATCAGCCCCAGCATTTT
J: TRBJ2-7; V: TRBV4-2; D: -; size: -; CDR3: CASSSQTTYEQYF; DNA: TGTGCCAGCAGCTCCCAGACCACCTACGAGCAGTACTTC
J: TRBJ2-2; V: TRBV11-2; D: TRBD1; size: -; CDR3: CASSPGGGRGTGELFF; DNA: TGTGCCAGCAGCCCTGGAGGAGGCAGGGGGACCGGGGAGCTGTTTTTT
J: TRBJ2-6; V: TRBV7-3; D: -; size: few; CDR3: CASSPHSGANVLTF; DNA: TGTGCCAGCAGCCCGCACTCTGGGGCCAACGTCCTGACTTTC
J: TRBJ1-2; V: TRBV18; D: -; size: -; CDR3: CASSLGASNYGYTF; DNA: TGTGCCAGCTCTCTGGGGGCCAGTAACTATGGCTACACCTTC
J: TRBJ2-1; V: TRBV7-2; D: TRBD2; size: -; CDR3: CASSTRTSGRRYEQFF; DNA: TGTGCCAGCAGCACTCGGACTAGCGGGAGGCGGTATGAGCAGTTCTTC
J: TRBJ2-7; V: TRBV5-4; D: TRBD2; size: -; CDR3: CASSSRLAGTSYEQYF; DNA: TGTGCCAGCAGCTCTCGACTAGCGGGGACCTCCTACGAGCAGTACTTC
J: TRBJ2-2; V: TRBV7-6; D: -; size: -; CDR3: CASSLRNTGELFF; DNA: TGTGCCAGCAGCTTACGTAACACCGGGGAGCTGTTTTTT
J: TRBJ1-4; V: TRBV6-6; D: -; size: -; CDR3: CASSYEGGKGKLFF; DNA: TGTGCCAGCAGTTACGAAGGGGGGAAGGGAAAACTGTTTTTT
J: TRBJ2-7; V: TRBV15; D: TRBD2; size: -; CDR3: CATSVQRGAGYEQYF; DNA: TGTGCCACCAGCGTTCAGCGGGGGGCCGGCTACGAGCAGTACTTC
J: TRBJ1-1; V: TRBV11-3; D: -; size: once; CDR3: CASSFSGGGGTEAFF; DNA: TGTGCCAGCAGCTTTAGTGGGGGAGGAGGCACTGAAGCTTTCTTT
J: TRBJ2-3; V: TRBV5-6; D: TRBD2; size: few; CDR3: CASSLVSGPSTDTQYF; DNA: TGTGCCAGCAGCTTGGTTAGCGGGCCTAGCACAGATACGCAGTATTTT
J: TRBJ1-5; V: TRBV5-1; D: TRBD1; size: once; CDR3: CASAAGTDNQPQHF; DNA: TGCGCCAGCGCTGCCGGGACAGATAATCAGCCCCAGCATTTT
J: TRBJ2-2; V: TRBV29-1; D: TRBD1; size: -; CDR3: CSVRDSVNTGELFF; DNA: TGCAGCGTTAGGGACAGCGTTAACACCGGGGAGCTGTTTTTT
J: TRBJ2-3; V: TRBV6-4; D: TRBD2; size: few; CDR3: CASSATSGSTDTQYF; DNA: TGTGCCAGCAGTGCGACTAGCGGGAGCACAGATACGCAGTATTTT
J: TRBJ2-1; V: TRBV27; D: TRBD1; size: -; CDR3: CASSLFTGANEQFF; DNA: TGTGCCAGCAGTTTATTCACAGGGGCGAATGAGCAGTTCTTC
J: TRBJ2-1; V: TRBV29-1; D: TRBD2; size: -; CDR3: CSVGPEDAGDFEQFF; DNA: TGCAGCGTTGGGCCAGAAGACGCGGGAGATTTTGAGCAGTTCTTC
J: TRBJ2-1; V: TRBV18; D: TRBD1; size: -; CDR3: CASSPQGQGGNEQFF; DNA: TGTGCCAGCTCACCACAGGGACAGGGTGGCAATGAGCAGTTCTTC
J: TRBJ2-1; V: TRBV10-1; D: TRBD1; size: -; CDR3: CASSEEGQGEGEQFF; DNA: TGCGCCAGCAGTGAGGAGGGACAGGGTGAGGGTGAGCAGTTCTTC
J: TRBJ1-2; V: TRBV19; D: -; size: -; CDR3: CASEDRLRNYGYTF; DNA: TGTGCCAGCGAGGACAGACTTCGGAACTATGGCTACACCTTC
J: TRBJ2-5; V: TRBV2; D: TRBD2; size: -; CDR3: CASSVERGGQETQYF; DNA: TGTGCCAGCAGTGTGGAGCGGGGTGGTCAAGAGACCCAGTACTTC
J: TRBJ1-2; V: TRBV6-5; D: TRBD1; size: -; CDR3: CASTRGQGLYGYTF; DNA: TGTGCCAGCACTAGGGGACAGGGACTCTATGGCTACACCTTC